Each of the 15 T cell receptor beta chains below was sequenced from the same sample in a study of spatial heterogeneity in lung cancer. Documented time point: sample taken at primary tumor resection. Whole RNA obtained from tumor, nontumor lung or frozen PBMC underwent sequencing without sorting. TCRdb re-called the 5' RACE reads through MiXCR, storing one row per CDR3 protein. The sample carries some 44,000 distinct CDR3 sequences, roughly an eighth recorded once. Sequencing used PBMCs, obtained at surgery. The receptors originated from a male donor with early-stage non-small cell lung cancer.

The V gene is TRBV12-3 or TRBV12-4, the J gene TRBJ1-5, with TRBD1 as a possible D gene (5 bases). There are 14 residues in the CDR3. The V end was cut by 6 bases, the J end by 5 bases, with 14 bases between. The CDR3 protein is CASSRGTDYQPQHF. The CDR3 DNA sequence: TGTGCCAGCAGCCGAGGGACGGATTATCAGCCCCAGCATTTT.

The genes are TRBV5-4 and TRBJ2-5, with D tentatively TRBD2 (6 bases). The CDR3 is 15 amino acids. Germline loops: CDR1 SGHNT, CDR2 YYREEE (reference sequence). V was pared by 3 bases and J by 5 bases, with 17 bases between. The CDR3, as DNA: TGTGCCAGCAGCTCCCCGGGAGCAAGCCGGGAGACCCAGTACTTC. Its protein is CASSSPGASRETQYF.

The chain combines TRBV5-5 with TRBJ1-6, with TRBD1 as a possible D gene (5 bases). The germline V and J ends were trimmed by 1 base and 5 bases, with 7 bases remaining between them. The CDR3 consists of 14 residues. Germline assignment: CDR1 SGHKS and CDR2 YYEKEE (reference sequence). The CDR3 bases are TGTGCCAGCAGCTTGATGGGGGATAATTCACCCCTCCACTTT. It codes for CASSLMGDNSPLHF. The complete variable domain, with remaining parts taken from reference TRBV5-5 and TRBJ1-6, reads DAGVTQSPTHLIKTRGQQVTLRCSPISGHKSVSWYQQVLGQGPQFIFQYYEKEERGRGNFPDRFSARQFPNYSSELNVNALLLGDSALYLCASSLMGDNSPLHFGNGTRLTVT.

This clonotype was counted many times. The rearrangement uses TRBV7-3 and TRBJ2-2; tentatively, D is TRBD2 (5 bases). V was trimmed by 8 bases and J by 0 bases, leaving 10 bases between them. The V gene's germline CDR1 is SGHTA and CDR2 FQGTGA. There are 14 residues in the CDR3. CDR3 sequence: CASSRGANTGELFF. CDR3 DNA: TGTGCCAGCTCTCGGGGAGCGAACACCGGGGAGCTGTTTTTT. The entire variable domain, with the rest obtained from reference TRBV7-3 and TRBJ2-2, is as follows: GAGVSQTPSNKVTEKGKYVELRCDPISGHTALYWYRQSLGQGPEFLIYFQGTGAADDSGLPNDRFFAVRPEGSVSTLKIQRTERGDSAVYLCASSRGANTGELFFGEGSRLTVL.

In this sample, this clonotype turned up a few times. The V call is TRBV28, the J call TRBJ1-1; 7 bases are shared with TRBD1. CDR1 and CDR2 (germline): MDHEN, SYDVKM. The CDR3 has 14 residues. With V trimmed by 10 bases and J by 1 base, 9 bases remained unmatched. CDR3 sequence reads: CATYRGQPNTEAFF. DNA for the CDR3: TGTGCCACCTACAGGGGACAGCCGAACACTGAAGCTTTCTTT.

Only a few counts were recorded for this clonotype. This chain joins TRBV29-1 and TRBJ1-3; D ambiguous. CDR1 and CDR2 from the germline V gene are SQVTM and ANQGSEA. The CDR3 consists of 13 residues. Deletions cut 2 bases from V and 2 bases from J, with 7 bases between. The CDR3 reads CSVESWAGNTIYF. The DNA for the CDR3 is TGCAGCGTTGAAAGTTGGGCTGGAAACACCATATATTTT.

The chain carries TRBV3-1 and TRBJ2-1; D may correspond to TRBD1 or TRBD2 (5 bases each). The CDR3 sequence is 14 residues long. Between the trimmed V and J ends, which lost 1 base and 15 bases, there was a span of 19 bases. Germline lookup yields CDR1 LGHDT and CDR2 YNNKEL (reference sequence). The CDR3 here is CASSQVDRQGVVFF. DNA for the CDR3: TGTGCCAGCAGCCAAGTCGATCGTCAGGGAGTAGTGTTCTTC.

This clonotype was seen more than once but under ten times. The chain links TRBV5-1 to TRBJ1-2; 7 bases are a match to TRBD1. There are 12 residues in the CDR3. V dropped 4 bases and J dropped 12; count of bases not matched to a gene: 9. The germline CDR1 and CDR2 sequences are SGHRS and YFSETQ. CDR3 DNA: TGCGCCAGCAGCCTGGCCGGGACAGAGGACACCTTC. This sequence encodes CASSLAGTEDTF. Based on the CDR3 plus reference TRBV5-1 and TRBJ1-2, the full variable domain is KAGVTQTPRYLIKTRGQQVTLSCSPISGHRSVSWYQQTPGQGLQFLFEYFSETQRNKGNFPGRFSGRQFSNSRSEMNVSTLELGDSALYLCASSLAGTEDTFGSGTRLTVV.

The chain carries TRBV5-1 and TRBJ1-1; the D is unclear. This CDR3 contains 14 residues. Germline CDR1 and CDR2: SGHRS and YFSETQ. Trimming stripped 5 bases from V and 1 base from J, with 12 bases between. Here the CDR3 DNA reads TGCGCCAGCAGTCTGGAGGGTAAGAACACTGAAGCTTTCTTT. Encoded protein: CASSLEGKNTEAFF.

This clonotype was observed a few times. The chain links TRBV7-9 to TRBJ2-1, with 9 nucleotides matching TRBD2. Germline V gene lookup returns CDR1 SEHNR and CDR2 FQNEAQ (reference sequence). This CDR3 has 18 amino acids. Trimming removed 1 base from V and 1 base from J; junction bases left unmatched: 8. The CDR3 DNA reads as TGTGCCAGCAGCTTAGGCCCCAGCGGGAGGTTTTCCTACAATGAGCAGTTCTTC. It encodes CASSLGPSGRFSYNEQFF.

This clonotype is classed as medium-sized. V gene TRBV4-2 combines with J gene TRBJ1-1; 9 positions agree with TRBD1. The CDR3 covers 19 residues. Per germline, CDR1 LGHNA and CDR2 YNFKEQ. V was pared by 1 base and J by 1 base, with 13 bases of the junction left unmatched. CDR3 DNA sequence: TGTGCCAGCAGCCAAGCCCAGGTGGGGACAGGGATTAAGAACACTGAAGCTTTCTTT. As protein: CASSQAQVGTGIKNTEAFF.

A few counts support this clonotype. The V call is TRBV7-2, the J call TRBJ2-5, with D possibly being TRBD2 (5 bases). CDR3 length: 14 amino acids. The germline V gene encodes CDR1 SGHTA and CDR2 FQGNSA. V was cut by 1 base and J by 3 bases, with 9 bases left in between. The CDR3 DNA reads TGTGCCAGCAGCTTAGAAACAGCGGAAGAGACCCAGTACTTC. Amino acid sequence: CASSLETAEETQYF.

This clonotype was picked up many times. The chain combines TRBV29-1 with TRBJ2-1; 8 bases align to TRBD1. Per the germline V gene, CDR1 is SQVTM and CDR2 is ANQGSEA. V trimming: 7 bases; J trimming: 3 bases; junction bases outside the gene matches: 2. The CDR3 runs to 12 residues. CDR3 region: CSAGTGYNEQFF. As DNA, the CDR3 is TGCAGCGCTGGGACAGGCTACAATGAGCAGTTCTTC.

V gene TRBV7-3 combines with J gene TRBJ2-1; D gene unclear. V gave up 1 base and J gave up 6 bases, with 10 bases separating them. CDR1 SGHTA and CDR2 FQGTGA come from the germline V gene. The CDR3 spans 14 residues. CDR3 sequence reads: CASSLSTASNEQFF. The DNA of the CDR3 is TGTGCCAGCAGCTTAAGTACGGCTTCCAATGAGCAGTTCTTC.

Only a few counts were recorded for this clonotype. The genes are TRBV6-5 and TRBJ1-5; D not resolved. CDR1 is MNHEY and CDR2 is SVGAGI in the germline V gene. V was pared by 2 bases and J by 0 bases, with 8 bases between. CDR3 length: 15 residues. The DNA of the CDR3 is TGTGCCAGCAGTTACCTCCGGGATAGCAATCAGCCCCAGCATTTT. This codes for CASSYLRDSNQPQHF.